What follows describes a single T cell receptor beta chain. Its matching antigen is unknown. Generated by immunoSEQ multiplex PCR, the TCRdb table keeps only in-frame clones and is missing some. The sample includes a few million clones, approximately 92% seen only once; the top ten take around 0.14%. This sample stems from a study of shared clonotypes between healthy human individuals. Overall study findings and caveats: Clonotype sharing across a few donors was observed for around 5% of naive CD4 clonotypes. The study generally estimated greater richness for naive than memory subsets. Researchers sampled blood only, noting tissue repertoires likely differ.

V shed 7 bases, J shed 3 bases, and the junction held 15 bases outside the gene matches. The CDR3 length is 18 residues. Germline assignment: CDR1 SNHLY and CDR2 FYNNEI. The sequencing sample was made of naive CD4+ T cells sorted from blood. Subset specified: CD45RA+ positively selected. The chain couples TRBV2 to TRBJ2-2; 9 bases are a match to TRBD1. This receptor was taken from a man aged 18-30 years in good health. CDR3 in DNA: TGTGCCAGCAAGCGAGAGTTGGGGGGACAGGGCCACACCGGGGAGCTGTTTTTT. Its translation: CASKRELGGQGHTGELFF.